The 18 T cell receptor beta chains below were found in one sample sequenced in a study of T cell responses to AZD1222 COVID-19 vaccine. Assay used: immunoSEQ multiplex PCR; TCRdb lists only in-frame clones, some missing. The profile shows 120,000 to 150,000 clones, about 94% of them singletons. The sample in question was peripheral blood, obtained 28 days after the second AZD1222 dose. Every receptor here comes from an adult who received the AZD1222 COVID-19 vaccine.

J is TRBJ1-3 and V is TRBV4-2, with 8 nucleotides matching TRBD1. Germline assignment: CDR1 LGHNA and CDR2 YNFKEQ. Unmatched junction bases numbered 3, after V lost 1 base and J lost 4 bases. The CDR3 length is 15 residues. The DNA of the CDR3 is TGTGCCAGCAGCCAAGTACAGGGGGGAGGAAACACCATATATTTT. Translated: CASSQVQGGGNTIYF.

The J gene is TRBJ1-3, the V gene TRBV12-3 or TRBV12-4; 7 nucleotides line up with TRBD1. V was clipped by 5 bases and J by 3 bases; unmatched bases: 1. The CDR3 sequence is 13 residues long. The CDR3 loop reads CASSGDSGNTIYF. The DNA of the CDR3 is TGTGCCAGCAGTGGGGACAGTGGAAACACCATATATTTT.

CDR3 nucleotides: TGTGCCAGCAGCCGGGCTAGCGGGACTTCGCGAGAGCTGTTTTTT. Its protein product is CASSRASGTSRELFF. The rearrangement links TRBV3-1 (or the pseudogene TRBV3-2) to TRBJ2-2; TRBD2 agrees at 9 bases. Germline V gene lookup returns CDR1 LGHDT and CDR2 YNNKEL (reference sequence). The CDR3 contains 15 residues. V was pared by 4 bases and J by 11 bases, with 11 bases of the junction left unmatched.

CDR3 sequence: CSVAAGTRNTEAFF. DNA of the CDR3: TGCAGCGTTGCAGCCGGGACAAGGAACACTGAAGCTTTCTTT. The chain combines TRBV29-1 with TRBJ1-1; weak D call: TRBD1 (6 bases). V was clipped by 4 bases and J by 1 base, with 13 bases between them. In germline, CDR1 is SQVTM, CDR2 ANQGSEA. The CDR3 totals 14 residues.

CDR3 protein: CSATGDGYTF. The CDR3, as DNA: TGCAGTGCTACAGGGGATGGCTACACCTTC. The genes are TRBV20-1 and TRBJ1-2; maybe TRBD1 (6 bases). Deletions cut 4 bases from V and 6 bases from J, with 6 bases between. This CDR3 is 10 amino acids long. Germline CDR1 is DFQATT and CDR2 is SNEGSKA (reference sequence).

This chain uses TRBV19 with TRBJ1-2; tentative D call: TRBD1 (6 bases). The germline CDR1 and CDR2 sequences are LNHDA and SQIVND (reference sequence). The CDR3 is 12 residues long. V lost 6 bases and J 7 bases, leaving 12 bases between the germline ends. The CDR3 reads CASRYRDLGYTF. The CDR3, as DNA: TGTGCCAGTAGGTACAGGGATCTTGGCTACACCTTC.

The chain uses TRBV12-2 and TRBJ1-1; the listed D gene, TRBD1, was not tested against the DNA. TRBV12-2 is noted as a pseudogene. CDR3 size: 17 residues. The CDR3 DNA follows: TGTGCAAGTCGCTTAGGGGGCCAGGGGATAGGCCTAACTGAAGCTTTCTTT. Protein product: CASRLGGQGIGLTEAFF.

The V and J genes are TRBV12-3 or TRBV12-4 and TRBJ2-1, with D hard to call. V lost 3 bases and J lost 4, with 4 bases in between. The CDR3 totals 12 residues. CDR3 bases: TGTGCCAGCAGTTTTGGGTACAATGAGCAGTTCTTC. Translation gives CASSFGYNEQFF.

This clone was seen once. The chain employs TRBV6-6 and TRBJ1-6, with D uncertain. Germline-derived CDR1 and CDR2 are MNHNY and SVGAGI (reference sequence). V dropped 2 bases and J dropped 4 bases, with 9 bases sitting between them. The CDR3 totals 15 residues. CDR3: CASSYGGYYNSPLHF. In DNA form, the CDR3 reads TGTGCCAGCAGTTACGGAGGTTATTATAATTCACCCCTCCACTTT.

V is TRBV2 and J is TRBJ1-2; the match to TRBD1 covers 7 bases. Per germline, CDR1 SNHLY and CDR2 FYNNEI. Germline trimming cut 6 bases from V and 7 bases from J; bases unmatched to any gene: 17. The CDR3 has 16 amino acids. CDR3 protein: CASSSSTGTEVFGYTF. For the CDR3, the DNA is TGTGCCAGCAGCTCCTCTACCGGGACAGAAGTGTTTGGCTACACCTTC. The full variable domain, its missing parts supplied by reference TRBV2 and TRBJ1-2, is EPEVTQTPSHQVTQMGQEVILRCVPISNHLYFYWYRQILGQKVEFLVSFYNNEISEKSEIFDDQFSVERPDGSNFTLKIRSTKLEDSAMYFCASSSSTGTEVFGYTFGSGTRLTVV.

The chain joins TRBV5-6 to TRBJ1-3; tentative D call: TRBD1 (6 bases). The CDR3 loop spans 15 amino acids. Germline V gene data show CDR1 as SGHDT and CDR2 as YYEEEE. Deletions cut 1 base from V and 5 bases from J, with 13 bases between. The DNA for the CDR3 is TGTGCCAGCAGCTTGTATTGGGGGGCAAGAAACACCATATATTTT. Translation gives CASSLYWGARNTIYF.

The V gene is TRBV12-2, the J gene TRBJ1-2. TRBV12-2 is annotated as a pseudogene. The CDR3 sequence is 12 residues long. CDR3: CAGCKEGDGYTF. The DNA of the CDR3 is TGTGCAGGCTGTAAAGAGGGCGATGGCTACACCTTC.

This clone was seen at least ten times. One end of the junction does not line up with germline, which may come from a read error. This chain connects TRBV7-2 to TRBJ2-7, with D maybe TRBD2 (6 bases). The CDR3 extends over 15 amino acids. Looked up from germline, CDR1 is SGHTA and CDR2 is FQGNSA. The chain's CDR3 is CASSYWGVGSDEQYF. For the CDR3, the DNA is TGTGCCAGCAGCTACTGGGGGGTAGGCTCCGACGAGCAGTACTTC.

This chain joins TRBV28 and TRBJ2-1; D is unresolved. This CDR3 has 15 residues. Germline V gives CDR1 MDHEN, CDR2 SYDVKM. Trimming pared 6 bases from V and 2 bases from J, leaving 14 bases between. The CDR3 region is CASRGLGGAYNEQFF. The CDR3 nucleotides read TGTGCCAGCAGAGGTTTGGGTGGCGCCTACAATGAGCAGTTCTTC.

The rearrangement links TRBV19 to TRBJ1-4; the match to TRBD1 covers 9 bases. The V gene's germline CDR1 is LNHDA and CDR2 SQIVND (reference sequence). Trimming removed 6 bases from V and 8 bases from J; junction bases left unmatched: 10. The CDR3 loop spans 15 amino acids. The CDR3 nucleotides read TGTGCCAGTAGCCAGACGACAGGGGGACTCGAAAAACTGTTTTTT. Amino acids: CASSQTTGGLEKLFF. Drawing the rest from reference TRBV19 and TRBJ1-4, the complete variable domain is DGGITQSPKYLFRKEGQNVTLSCEQNLNHDAMYWYRQDPGQGLRLIYYSQIVNDFQKGDIAEGYSVSREKKESFPLTVTSAQKNPTAFYLCASSQTTGGLEKLFFGSGTQLSVL.

The chain carries TRBV7-2 and TRBJ1-1; tentatively, D is TRBD1 (6 bases). Germline V lookup: CDR1 SGHTA, CDR2 FQGNSA. The V gene lost 3 bases and the J gene lost 1 base, with 24 bases spanning the gap. The CDR3 runs 19 residues. CDR3 sequence reads: CASSFTTGSISFTNTEAFF. CDR3 DNA sequence: TGTGCCAGCAGCTTTACGACAGGCTCTATTTCCTTTACGAACACTGAAGCTTTCTTT.

This chain's CDR3 is CASSYQTGTVDSPLHF. The CDR3 DNA is TGTGCCAGCAGTTACCAGACAGGAACAGTGGATTCACCCCTCCACTTT. The chain links TRBV6-5 to TRBJ1-6; possible D gene TRBD1, 6 bases. CDR3 length: 16 amino acids. Germline V lookup: CDR1 MNHEY, CDR2 SVGAGI. The V gene lost 2 bases and the J gene lost 8 bases, with 16 bases spanning the gap.

This clone was counted a single time. The chain uses TRBV4-3 and TRBJ1-1; D not resolved. V dropped 1 base and J dropped 5 bases, with 14 bases sitting between them. This CDR3 spans 15 amino acids. Germline V gene sequence: CDR1 LGHNA, CDR2 YSLEER. The CDR3, as DNA: TGCGCCAGCAGCCAAGGTCGTACAGCGCGGACTGAAGCTTTCTTT. Amino acid sequence: CASSQGRTARTEAFF.